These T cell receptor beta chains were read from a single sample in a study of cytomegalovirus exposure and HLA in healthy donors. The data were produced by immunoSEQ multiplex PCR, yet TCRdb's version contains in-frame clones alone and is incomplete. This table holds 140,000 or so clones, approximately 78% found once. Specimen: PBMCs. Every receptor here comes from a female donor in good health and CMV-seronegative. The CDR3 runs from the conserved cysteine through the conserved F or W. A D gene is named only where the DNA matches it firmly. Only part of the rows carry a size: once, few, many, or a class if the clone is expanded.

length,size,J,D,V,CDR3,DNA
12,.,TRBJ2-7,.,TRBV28,CASNRGGSEQYF,TGTGCCAGCAATCGTGGGGGGTCCGAGCAGTACTTC
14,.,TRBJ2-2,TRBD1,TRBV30,CAWTTGGTTGELFF,TGTGCCTGGACGACAGGGGGCACCACCGGGGAGCTGTTTTTT
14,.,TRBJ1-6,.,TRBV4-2,CASSSGQEGSPLHF,TGTGCCAGCAGCTCTGGACAAGAAGGATCACCCCTCCACTTT
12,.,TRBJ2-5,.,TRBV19,CATLGGAETQYF,TGTGCCACCCTGGGTGGGGCGGAGACCCAGTACTTC
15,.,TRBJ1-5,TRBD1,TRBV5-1,CASSVSGTDNQPQHF,TGCGCCAGCAGCGTATCCGGGACAGATAATCAGCCCCAGCATTTT
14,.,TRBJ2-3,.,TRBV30,CAWSVGISTDTQYF,TGTGCCTGGAGTGTCGGGATTAGCACAGATACGCAGTATTTT
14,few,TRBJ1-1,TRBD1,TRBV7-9,CASSSLDRVSKAFF,TGTGCCAGCAGCTCCCTCGACAGGGTTTCTAAAGCTTTCTTT
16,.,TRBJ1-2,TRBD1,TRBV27,CASSWTRDRGQHGYTF,TGTGCCAGCAGCTGGACCCGGGACAGGGGGCAACATGGCTACACCTTC
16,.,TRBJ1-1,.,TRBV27,CATRRSAGAGATEAFF,TGTGCCACCAGACGTAGTGCGGGGGCGGGGGCCACTGAAGCTTTCTTT
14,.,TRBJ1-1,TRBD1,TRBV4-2,CASSQVGQGAEAFF,TGTGCCAGCAGCCAAGTGGGACAGGGGGCTGAAGCTTTCTTT
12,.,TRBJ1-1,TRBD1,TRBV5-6,CASSPRGQQAFF,TGTGCCAGCAGCCCGAGGGGACAGCAAGCTTTCTTT
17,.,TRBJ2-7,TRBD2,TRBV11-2,CASSVNFRLAVTYEQYF,TGTGCCAGCAGCGTCAACTTCCGACTAGCGGTGACCTACGAGCAGTACTTC
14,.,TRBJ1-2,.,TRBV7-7,CASSLTTEDYGYTF,TGTGCTAGCAGCTTGACGACAGAGGACTATGGCTACACCTTC
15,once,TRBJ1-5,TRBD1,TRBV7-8,CASSPTRTGGQPQHF,TGTGCCAGCAGCCCCACCCGGACAGGGGGACAGCCCCAGCATTTT
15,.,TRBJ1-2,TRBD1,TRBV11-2,CASSFSGTGEDGYTF,TGTGCCAGCAGCTTTTCCGGGACAGGTGAAGATGGCTACACCTTC
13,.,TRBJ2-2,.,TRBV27,CASSLGGTGELFF,TGTGCCAGCAGTTTAGGAGGTACCGGGGAGCTGTTTTTT
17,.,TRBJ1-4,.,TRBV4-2,CASSEIGTSVANEKLFF,TGTGCCAGCAGCGAAATCGGGACAAGTGTGGCTAATGAAAAACTGTTTTTT